The rows below give T cell receptor beta chains drawn from one sample of a study of blood T cell repertoires in COVID-19. Using immunoSEQ multiplex PCR, the repertoire was profiled, and TCRdb retains in-frame clones only, with some absent. The table shows more than 95,000 clones, with approximately 87% occurring only once. Sequenced input: peripheral blood. The receptors were sampled from a man in his fifties with acute or convalescent COVID-19. CDR3s include the opening cysteine and the closing phenylalanine or tryptophan. D genes are given only for firm matches. Some rows mark clone size as missing; the rest say once, few, many or name a class of expanded clone.

abundance: NA
d_gene: NA
j_gene: TRBJ1-6
v_gene: TRBV6-5
len: 16
CDR3nt: TGTGCCAGCAGTTACTCGAGTAAGGGGGTTAATTCACCCCTCCACTTT
CDR3aa: CASSYSSKGVNSPLHF

abundance: NA
d_gene: TRBD2
j_gene: TRBJ2-7
v_gene: TRBV28
len: 16
CDR3nt: TGTGCCAGCCGACGACTTAAGGCGGGAGGTTCGTACGAGCAGTACTTC
CDR3aa: CASRRLKAGGSYEQYF

abundance: medium-sized
d_gene: NA
j_gene: TRBJ1-5
v_gene: TRBV4-1
len: 14
CDR3nt: TGCGCCAGCAGCCAAGCGGCGGGCAATCAGCCCCAGCATTTT
CDR3aa: CASSQAAGNQPQHF

abundance: NA
d_gene: TRBD2
j_gene: TRBJ2-1
v_gene: TRBV25-1
len: 12
CDR3nt: TGTGCCAGCGGGGGGGTCCGGAATGAGCAGTTCTTC
CDR3aa: CASGGVRNEQFF

abundance: NA
d_gene: TRBD1
j_gene: TRBJ1-4
v_gene: TRBV29-1
len: 12
CDR3nt: TGCAGCGTTCGACAGGGAGGCGAAAAACTGTTTTTT
CDR3aa: CSVRQGGEKLFF

abundance: NA
d_gene: TRBD2
j_gene: TRBJ2-3
v_gene: TRBV3-1/TRBV3-2
len: 20
CDR3nt: TGTGCCAGCAGCCAACCCCGCCCACCCCCTAGCGGGAGGAGGACAGATACGCAGTGTTTT
CDR3aa: CASSQPRPPPSGRRTDTQCF

abundance: NA
d_gene: NA
j_gene: TRBJ2-7
v_gene: TRBV10-2
len: 14
CDR3nt: TGCGCCAGCAGGGTTGACGCGGCGACCTACGAGCAGTACTTC
CDR3aa: CASRVDAATYEQYF

abundance: NA
d_gene: TRBD2
j_gene: TRBJ2-7
v_gene: TRBV11-2
len: 15
CDR3nt: TGTGCCAGCAGCTTAACGGGCCGGGGGGTCTACGAGCAGTACTTC
CDR3aa: CASSLTGRGVYEQYF

abundance: NA
d_gene: TRBD2
j_gene: TRBJ2-1
v_gene: TRBV28
len: 15
CDR3nt: TGTGCCAGCCCCCCCCCTAGCGGGAGAAGCGATGAGCAGTTCTTC
CDR3aa: CASPPPSGRSDEQFF

abundance: few
d_gene: TRBD2
j_gene: TRBJ2-1
v_gene: TRBV6-1
len: 15
CDR3nt: TGTGCCAGCAGTGAAGCGATAGCGGGAAACAATGAGCAGTTCTTC
CDR3aa: CASSEAIAGNNEQFF

abundance: NA
d_gene: NA
j_gene: TRBJ2-6
v_gene: TRBV28
len: 16
CDR3nt: TGTGCCAGCAGTTCCTGGACAGCCTCTGGGGCCAACGTCCTGACTTTC
CDR3aa: CASSSWTASGANVLTF

abundance: NA
d_gene: NA
j_gene: TRBJ2-3
v_gene: TRBV27
len: 14
CDR3nt: TGTGCCAGCAGTTACCTCGGAGGGTCAGATACGCAGTATTTT
CDR3aa: CASSYLGGSDTQYF

abundance: NA
d_gene: TRBD2
j_gene: TRBJ2-7
v_gene: TRBV7-9
len: 14
CDR3nt: TGTGCCAGCAGCGAAGGACTAGCGGGTCGGGAGCAGTACTTC
CDR3aa: CASSEGLAGREQYF

abundance: NA
d_gene: NA
j_gene: TRBJ1-1
v_gene: TRBV10-1
len: 13
CDR3nt: TGCGCCAGCAGCCCGGGGAGCCTCACTGAAGCTTTCTTT
CDR3aa: CASSPGSLTEAFF

abundance: NA
d_gene: TRBD2
j_gene: TRBJ2-1
v_gene: TRBV19
len: 14
CDR3nt: TGTGCCAGTAGCCCTAGCGGGAGAAGCGATGAGCAGTTCTTC
CDR3aa: CASSPSGRSDEQFF

abundance: once
d_gene: NA
j_gene: TRBJ1-4
v_gene: TRBV4-1
len: 15
CDR3nt: TGCGCCAGCTCGAGCGGGAGTGGTCGGAATGAAAAACTGTTTTTT
CDR3aa: CASSSGSGRNEKLFF

abundance: NA
d_gene: TRBD2
j_gene: TRBJ2-3
v_gene: TRBV19
len: 15
CDR3nt: TGTGCCAGTAGTAAAGAGCGGGAGGGAACAGATACGCAGTATTTT
CDR3aa: CASSKEREGTDTQYF

abundance: few
d_gene: TRBD1
j_gene: TRBJ2-1
v_gene: TRBV10-3
len: 14
CDR3nt: TGTGCCATCAGCCAGGACAGGGGGGACAATGAGCAGTTCTTC
CDR3aa: CAISQDRGDNEQFF

abundance: NA
d_gene: TRBD1
j_gene: TRBJ1-1
v_gene: TRBV5-1
len: 15
CDR3nt: TGCGCCAGCAGCTTGGAAGGGACAGGGAACACTGAAGCTTTCTTT
CDR3aa: CASSLEGTGNTEAFF

abundance: NA
d_gene: TRBD2
j_gene: TRBJ2-1
v_gene: TRBV30
len: 11
CDR3nt: TGTGCCTGGAGTGGGGGACTAACTCTGTTCTTC
CDR3aa: CAWSGGLTLFF

abundance: NA
d_gene: TRBD2
j_gene: TRBJ2-7
v_gene: TRBV19
len: 13
CDR3nt: TGTGGACTTCTAGCGGGAGGCTTCCACGAGCAGTACTTC
CDR3aa: CGLLAGGFHEQYF

abundance: NA
d_gene: TRBD1
j_gene: TRBJ2-7
v_gene: TRBV18
len: 14
CDR3nt: TGTGCCAGCTCACTAAGGGACAGGGGAACCGAGCAGTACTTC
CDR3aa: CASSLRDRGTEQYF

abundance: NA
d_gene: NA
j_gene: TRBJ2-5
v_gene: TRBV18
len: 13
CDR3nt: TGTGCCAGCTCACCCGTGCGAGGGGAGACCCAGTACTTC
CDR3aa: CASSPVRGETQYF

abundance: NA
d_gene: TRBD2
j_gene: TRBJ2-1
v_gene: TRBV5-4
len: 17
CDR3nt: TGTGCCAGCAGCGCCCCTATTGTAGCGGGAGGGGGCAATGAGCAGTTCTTC
CDR3aa: CASSAPIVAGGGNEQFF

abundance: NA
d_gene: TRBD2
j_gene: TRBJ2-5
v_gene: TRBV5-1
len: 16
CDR3nt: TGCGCCAGCAGCTTGGGACTAGCGGGAGTAGGAGAGACCCAGTACTTC
CDR3aa: CASSLGLAGVGETQYF

abundance: once
d_gene: NA
j_gene: TRBJ2-1
v_gene: TRBV5-6
len: 17
CDR3nt: TGTGCCAGCAGCTTGTCACTCGCTGCCCTAAGCGGGAATGAGCAGTTCTTC
CDR3aa: CASSLSLAALSGNEQFF

abundance: NA
d_gene: NA
j_gene: TRBJ2-1
v_gene: TRBV7-2
len: 13
CDR3nt: TGTGCCAGCAGCTTCCGAGGGGGATCTGAGCAGTTCTTC
CDR3aa: CASSFRGGSEQFF

abundance: NA
d_gene: NA
j_gene: TRBJ1-1
v_gene: TRBV10-2
len: 13
CDR3nt: TGCGCCAGCAGCGCGACTGTGAACACTGAAGCTTTCTTT
CDR3aa: CASSATVNTEAFF

abundance: NA
d_gene: TRBD1
j_gene: TRBJ2-5
v_gene: TRBV5-4
len: 15
CDR3nt: TGTGCCAGCAGCTTGGGGGGACAGGGGCAAGAGACCCAGTACTTC
CDR3aa: CASSLGGQGQETQYF

abundance: NA
d_gene: NA
j_gene: TRBJ2-2
v_gene: TRBV7-8
len: 11
CDR3nt: TGTGCCAGCGGGAGAGGCGGGGAGCTGTTTTTT
CDR3aa: CASGRGGELFF

abundance: NA
d_gene: TRBD2
j_gene: TRBJ2-7
v_gene: TRBV5-1
len: 16
CDR3nt: TGCGCCAGCAGCTTAAATAGCGGGGGTACTAACTACGAGCAGTACTTC
CDR3aa: CASSLNSGGTNYEQYF

abundance: NA
d_gene: NA
j_gene: TRBJ2-7
v_gene: TRBV28
len: 14
CDR3nt: TGTGCCAGCAGTTTGGGGCAACCCCCCTACGAGCAGTACTTC
CDR3aa: CASSLGQPPYEQYF

abundance: NA
d_gene: NA
j_gene: TRBJ1-4
v_gene: TRBV14
len: 14
CDR3nt: TGTGCCAGCAGCCGAACAGGGTACTTGGAAAAACTGTTTTTT
CDR3aa: CASSRTGYLEKLFF

abundance: NA
d_gene: TRBD1
j_gene: TRBJ2-7
v_gene: TRBV5-5
len: 14
CDR3nt: TGTGCCAGCAGCTCCCGGGACAGAACCTACGAGCAGTACTTC
CDR3aa: CASSSRDRTYEQYF

abundance: NA
d_gene: TRBD2
j_gene: TRBJ2-7
v_gene: TRBV5-1
len: 14
CDR3nt: TGCGCCAGCAGCTGGACTAGCGGGCCTCACGAGCAGTACTTC
CDR3aa: CASSWTSGPHEQYF